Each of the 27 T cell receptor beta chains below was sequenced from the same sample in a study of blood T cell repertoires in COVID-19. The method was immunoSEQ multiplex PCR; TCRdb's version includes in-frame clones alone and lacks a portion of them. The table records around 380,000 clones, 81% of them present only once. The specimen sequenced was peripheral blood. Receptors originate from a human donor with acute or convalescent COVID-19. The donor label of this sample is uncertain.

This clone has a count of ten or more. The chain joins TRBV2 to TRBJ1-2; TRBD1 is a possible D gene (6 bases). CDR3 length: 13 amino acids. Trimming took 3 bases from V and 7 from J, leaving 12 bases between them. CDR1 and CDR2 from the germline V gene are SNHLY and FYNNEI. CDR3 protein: CASSDRGAGGYTF. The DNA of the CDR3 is TGTGCCAGCAGTGATCGGGGGGCGGGTGGCTACACCTTC.

CDR3 sequence: CASSSVGLGTQYF. DNA for the CDR3: TGTGCCAGCAGTTCTGTGGGGCTGGGGACCCAGTACTTC. The chain joins TRBV6-5 to TRBJ2-5, with D maybe TRBD1 (5 bases). V lost 4 bases, J lost 7 bases, and 13 bases lay in between. The CDR3 totals 13 residues. The germline V gene has CDR1 MNHEY and CDR2 SVGAGI.

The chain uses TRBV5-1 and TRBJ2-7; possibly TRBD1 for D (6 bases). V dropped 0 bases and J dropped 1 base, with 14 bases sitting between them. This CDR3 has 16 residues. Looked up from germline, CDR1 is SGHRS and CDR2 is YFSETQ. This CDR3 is CASSLVAGDGSYEQYF. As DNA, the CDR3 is TGCGCCAGCAGCTTGGTAGCAGGGGATGGATCCTACGAGCAGTACTTC.

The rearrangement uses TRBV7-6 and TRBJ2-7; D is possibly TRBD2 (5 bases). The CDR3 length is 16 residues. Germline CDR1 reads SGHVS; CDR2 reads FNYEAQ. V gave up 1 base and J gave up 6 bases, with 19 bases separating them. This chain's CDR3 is CASSLELGERSREQYF. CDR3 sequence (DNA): TGTGCCAGCAGCTTAGAACTCGGGGAGCGCTCGCGCGAGCAGTACTTC.

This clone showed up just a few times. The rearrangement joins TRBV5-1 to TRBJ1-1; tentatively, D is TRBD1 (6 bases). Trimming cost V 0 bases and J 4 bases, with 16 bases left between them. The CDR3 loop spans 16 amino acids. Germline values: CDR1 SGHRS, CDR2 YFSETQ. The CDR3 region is CASSLGPTQGRTEAFF. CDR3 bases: TGCGCCAGCAGCTTGGGACCAACACAGGGCCGCACTGAAGCTTTCTTT.

In nucleotides, the CDR3 is TGCAGCGTCGCGACAGTGGCTAACACTGAAGCTTTCTTT. It codes for CSVATVANTEAFF. The chain employs TRBV29-1 and TRBJ1-1, with D perhaps TRBD1 (5 bases). There are 13 residues in the CDR3. V lost 6 bases and J 2 bases, leaving 13 bases between the germline ends. The germline CDR1 and CDR2 sequences are SQVTM and ANQGSEA.

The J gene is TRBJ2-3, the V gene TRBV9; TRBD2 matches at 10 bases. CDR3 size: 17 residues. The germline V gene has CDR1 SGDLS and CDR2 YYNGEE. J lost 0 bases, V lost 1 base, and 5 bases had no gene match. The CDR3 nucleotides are TGTGCCAGCAGCGTATCGCTAGCGGGGGCAAGCACAGATACGCAGTATTTT. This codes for CASSVSLAGASTDTQYF.

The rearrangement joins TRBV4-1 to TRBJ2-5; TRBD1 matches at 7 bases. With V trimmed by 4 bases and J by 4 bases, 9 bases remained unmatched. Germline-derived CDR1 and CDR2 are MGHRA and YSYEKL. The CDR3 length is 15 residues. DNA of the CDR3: TGCGCCAGCAGCCCGGGAAAGGGGGCTCTAGAGACCCAGTACTTC. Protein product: CASSPGKGALETQYF.

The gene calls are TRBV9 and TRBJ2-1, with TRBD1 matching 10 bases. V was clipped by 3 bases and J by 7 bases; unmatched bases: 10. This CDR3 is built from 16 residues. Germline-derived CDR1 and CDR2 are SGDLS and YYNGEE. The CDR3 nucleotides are TGTGCCAGCAGCGCCCGCACGACAGGGGGCGGGAATGAGCAGTTCTTC. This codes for CASSARTTGGGNEQFF.

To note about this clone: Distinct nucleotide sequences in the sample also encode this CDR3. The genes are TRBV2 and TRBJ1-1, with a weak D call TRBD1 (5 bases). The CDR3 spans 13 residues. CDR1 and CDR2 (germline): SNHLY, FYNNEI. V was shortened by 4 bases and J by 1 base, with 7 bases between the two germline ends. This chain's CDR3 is CASSGQGNTEAFF. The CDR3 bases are TGTGCCAGCAGTGGGCAGGGGAACACTGAAGCTTTCTTT.

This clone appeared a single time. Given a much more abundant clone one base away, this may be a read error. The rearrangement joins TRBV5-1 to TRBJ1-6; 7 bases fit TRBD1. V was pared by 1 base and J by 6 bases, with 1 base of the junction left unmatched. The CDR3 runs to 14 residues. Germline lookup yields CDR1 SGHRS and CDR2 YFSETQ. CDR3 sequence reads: CASSLTGVNSPLHF. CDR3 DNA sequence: TGCGCCAGCAGCTTGACAGGGGTTAATTCACCCCTCCACTTT.

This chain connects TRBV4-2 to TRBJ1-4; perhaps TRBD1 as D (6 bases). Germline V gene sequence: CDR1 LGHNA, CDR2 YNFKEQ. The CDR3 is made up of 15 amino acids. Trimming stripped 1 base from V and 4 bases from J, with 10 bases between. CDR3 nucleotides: TGTGCCAGCAGCCAAGGCCTGGACAGTAATGAAAAACTGTTTTTT. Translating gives CASSQGLDSNEKLFF.

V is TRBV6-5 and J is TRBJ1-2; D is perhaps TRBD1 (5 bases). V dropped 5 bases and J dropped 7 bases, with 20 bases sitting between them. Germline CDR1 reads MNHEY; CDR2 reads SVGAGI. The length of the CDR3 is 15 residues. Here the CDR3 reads CASSTFGWGGGGYTF. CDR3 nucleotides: TGTGCCAGCAGTACCTTCGGGTGGGGCGGCGGTGGCTACACCTTC.

CDR3 sequence (DNA): TGTGCCAGTAGTCGGTTTCGGGCTAGCGGGGGGAATGAGCAGTTCTTC. This encodes CASSRFRASGGNEQFF. This chain links TRBV19 with TRBJ2-1, with 11 bases lining up with TRBD2. The CDR3 runs 16 residues. V lost 5 bases and J lost 7; bases outside the gene matches: 10. Germline V gene lookup returns CDR1 LNHDA and CDR2 SQIVND (reference sequence).

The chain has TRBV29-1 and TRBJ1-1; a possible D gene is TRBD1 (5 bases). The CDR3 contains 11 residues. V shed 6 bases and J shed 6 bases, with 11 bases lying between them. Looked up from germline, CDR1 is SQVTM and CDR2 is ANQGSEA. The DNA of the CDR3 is TGCAGCGTGGGGGACTTCGCTGAAGCTTTCTTT. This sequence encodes CSVGDFAEAFF. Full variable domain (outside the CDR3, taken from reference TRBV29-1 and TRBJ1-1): SAVISQKPSRDICQRGTSLTIQCQVDSQVTMMFWYRQQPGQSLTLIATANQGSEATYESGFVIDKFPISRPNLTFSTLTVSNMSPEDSSIYLCSVGDFAEAFFGQGTRLTVV.

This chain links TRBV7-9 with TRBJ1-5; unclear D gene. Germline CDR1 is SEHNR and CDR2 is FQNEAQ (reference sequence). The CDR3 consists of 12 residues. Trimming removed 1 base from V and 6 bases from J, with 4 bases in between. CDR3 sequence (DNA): TGTGCCAGCAGCTTAGATAGTCAGCCCCAGCATTTT. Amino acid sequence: CASSLDSQPQHF.

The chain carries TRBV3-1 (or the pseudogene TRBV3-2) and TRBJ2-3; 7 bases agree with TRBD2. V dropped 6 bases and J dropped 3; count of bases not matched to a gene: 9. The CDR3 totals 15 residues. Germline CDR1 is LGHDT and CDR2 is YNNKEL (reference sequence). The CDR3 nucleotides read TGTGCCAGCAGGATAAGCGGGGTTACTACAGATACGCAGTATTTT. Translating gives CASRISGVTTDTQYF.

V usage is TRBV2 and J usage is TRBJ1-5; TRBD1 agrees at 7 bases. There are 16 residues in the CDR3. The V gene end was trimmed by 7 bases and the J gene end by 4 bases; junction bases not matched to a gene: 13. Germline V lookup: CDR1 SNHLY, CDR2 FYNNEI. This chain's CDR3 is CASKPGTAEGNQPQHF. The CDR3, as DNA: TGTGCCAGCAAACCTGGGACAGCTGAGGGGAATCAGCCCCAGCATTTT.

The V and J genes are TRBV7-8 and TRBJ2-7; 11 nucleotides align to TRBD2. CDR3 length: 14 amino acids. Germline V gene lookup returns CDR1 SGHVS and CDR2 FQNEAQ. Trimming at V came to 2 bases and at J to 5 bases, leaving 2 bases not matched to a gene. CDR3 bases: TGTGCCAGCAGCTTACTAGCGGGGGGAAACGAGCAGTACTTC. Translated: CASSLLAGGNEQYF.

The CDR3 loop reads CASSADRQSNQPQHF. The CDR3 nucleotides are TGTGCCAGCAGCGCAGACAGACAGAGCAATCAGCCCCAGCATTTT. This sequence joins TRBV11-2 and TRBJ1-5; a possible D gene is TRBD1 (5 bases). V lost 5 bases and J 1 base, leaving 12 bases between the germline ends. The germline CDR1 and CDR2 sequences are SGHAT and FQNNGV. This CDR3 region has 15 residues.

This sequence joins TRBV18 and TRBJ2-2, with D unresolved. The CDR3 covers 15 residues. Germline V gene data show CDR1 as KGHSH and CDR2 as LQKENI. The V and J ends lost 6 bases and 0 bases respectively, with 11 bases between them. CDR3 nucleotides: TGTGCCAGCTCCCTAGAGGCCACGAACACCGGGGAGCTGTTTTTT. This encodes CASSLEATNTGELFF.

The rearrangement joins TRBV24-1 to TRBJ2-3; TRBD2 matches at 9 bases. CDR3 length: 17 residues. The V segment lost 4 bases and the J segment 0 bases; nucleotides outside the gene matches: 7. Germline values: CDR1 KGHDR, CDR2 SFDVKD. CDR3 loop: CATSDASSGMSTDTQYF. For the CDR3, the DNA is TGTGCCACCAGTGACGCTTCTAGCGGGATGAGCACAGATACGCAGTATTTT.

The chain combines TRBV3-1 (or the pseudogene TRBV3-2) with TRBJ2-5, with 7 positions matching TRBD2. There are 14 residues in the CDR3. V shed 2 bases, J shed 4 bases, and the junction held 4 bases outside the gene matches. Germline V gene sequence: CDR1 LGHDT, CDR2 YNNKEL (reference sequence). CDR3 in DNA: TGTGCCAGCAGCCAAATTCTAGCGGTAGAGACCCAGTACTTC. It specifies CASSQILAVETQYF.

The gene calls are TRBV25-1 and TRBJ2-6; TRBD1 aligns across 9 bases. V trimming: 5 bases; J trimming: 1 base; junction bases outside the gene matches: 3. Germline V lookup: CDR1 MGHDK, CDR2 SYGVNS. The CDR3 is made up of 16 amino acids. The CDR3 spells CASSRTGVSGANVLTF. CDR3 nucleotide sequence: TGTGCCAGCAGTAGGACAGGGGTATCTGGGGCCAACGTCCTGACTTTC. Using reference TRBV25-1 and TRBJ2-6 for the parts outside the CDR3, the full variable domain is EADIYQTPRYLVIGTGKKITLECSQTMGHDKMYWYQQDPGMELHLIHYSYGVNSTEKGDLSSESTVSRIRTEHFPLTLESARPSHTSQYLCASSRTGVSGANVLTFGAGSRLTVL.

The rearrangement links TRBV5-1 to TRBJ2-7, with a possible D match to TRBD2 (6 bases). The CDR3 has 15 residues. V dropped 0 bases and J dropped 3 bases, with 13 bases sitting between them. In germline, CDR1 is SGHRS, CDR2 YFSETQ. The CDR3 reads CASSLVPSANYEQYF. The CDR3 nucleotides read TGCGCCAGCAGCTTGGTCCCTAGCGCGAACTACGAGCAGTACTTC. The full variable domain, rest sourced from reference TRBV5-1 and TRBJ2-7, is KAGVTQTPRYLIKTRGQQVTLSCSPISGHRSVSWYQQTPGQGLQFLFEYFSETQRNKGNFPGRFSGRQFSNSRSEMNVSTLELGDSALYLCASSLVPSANYEQYFGPGTRLTVT.

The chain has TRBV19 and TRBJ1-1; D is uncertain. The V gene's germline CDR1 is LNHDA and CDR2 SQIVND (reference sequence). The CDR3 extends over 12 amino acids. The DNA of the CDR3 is TGTGCTTCCAGGACCGGCGGGACTGAAGCTTTCTTT. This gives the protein CASRTGGTEAFF. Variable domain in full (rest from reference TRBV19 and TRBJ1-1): DGGITQSPKYLFRKEGQNVTLSCEQNLNHDAMYWYRQDPGQGLRLIYYSQIVNDFQKGDIAEGYSVSREKKESFPLTVTSAQKNPTAFYLCASRTGGTEAFFGQGTRLTVV.

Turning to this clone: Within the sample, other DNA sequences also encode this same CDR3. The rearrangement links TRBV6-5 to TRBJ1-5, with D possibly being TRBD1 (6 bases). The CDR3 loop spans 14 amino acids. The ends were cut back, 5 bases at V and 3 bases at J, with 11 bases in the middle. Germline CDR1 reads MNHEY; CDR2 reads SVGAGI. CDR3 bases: TGTGCCAGCAGTCCCGGACAGATCAATCAGCCCCAGCATTTT. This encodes CASSPGQINQPQHF.